The 25 T cell receptor beta chains reported below all come from one sample, sequenced in a study of T cells in Graves' hyperthyroidism and ophthalmopathy (dated by TCRdb to between 2018 and 2020). Libraries were prepared through multiplex PCR. Reads for this sample came from an Illumina HiSeq 2000. The TCR beta CDR3 regions were amplified from the RNA transcripts. A first-round RT-PCR of the TCR CDR3 used the HTBI primer set with the Qiagen OneStep RT-PCR kit. TCRdb trimmed the raw reads at Q25, called clones with MiXCR and kept productive beta chains. Each record represents a unique CDR3 protein, reported with the most common genes and DNA among its rows. Within this sample are about 200,000 distinct CDR3 sequences, with approximately 16% of them counted one time only. Around 48% of the sample comes from the top ten. The source material was blood. All receptors derive from a woman in her forties or fifties with Graves' hyperthyroidism.

This clonotype was found once. The chain is built from TRBV7-9 and TRBJ1-2; tentative D call: TRBD1 (5 bases). Germline CDR1 SEHNR, CDR2 FQNEAQ (reference sequence). This CDR3 region has 15 residues. The V gene lost 5 bases and the J gene lost 2 bases, with 15 bases spanning the gap. CDR3 bases: TGTGCCAGCAGCCAGGCGGGGACTAAAAACTATGGCTACACCTTC. This gives the protein CASSQAGTKNYGYTF.

On this clonotype: This may be a read error: a much more frequent sequence differs by one nucleotide. The chain carries TRBV20-1 and TRBJ1-2, with D maybe TRBD1 (5 bases). Germline V gives CDR1 DFQATT, CDR2 SNEGSKA (reference sequence). The CDR3 spans 12 residues. The CDR3 spells CNAPRGEDGYTF. The DNA for the CDR3 is TGCAATGCCCCACGGGGCGAGGATGGCTACACCTTC.

This clonotype came up once. This could be a read error, since a much larger clone is one nucleotide away. This CDR3 is CASSYFGSSEQFF. CDR3 sequence (DNA): TGCGCCAGCAGCTATTTTGGCTCATCGGAGCAGTTCTTC. This chain uses TRBV5-1 with TRBJ2-1; D gene ambiguous. V was cut by 3 bases and J by 10 bases, with 14 bases left in between. Germline V gene lookup returns CDR1 SGHRS and CDR2 YFSETQ. CDR3 size: 13 residues.

This rearrangement joins TRBV14 to TRBJ2-3, with D uncertain. Per germline, CDR1 SGHDN and CDR2 FVKESK. V lost 1 base to trimming and J lost 8 bases, with 16 bases between them. This CDR3 is 15 amino acids long. CDR3 bases: TGTGCCAGCAGCCAAGTAACGGCCACCCTAACTACGCAGTATTTT. This encodes CASSQVTATLTTQYF.

The chain uses TRBV28 and TRBJ2-2; D may correspond to TRBD1 or TRBD2 (7 bases each). The germline V gene has CDR1 MDHEN and CDR2 SYDVKM. V was cut by 5 bases and J by 6 bases, with 16 bases left in between. The CDR3 loop spans 15 amino acids. The CDR3 here is CASSVNRGGSGELFF. CDR3 nucleotide sequence: TGTGCCAGCAGTGTAAACAGGGGAGGGTCCGGGGAGCTGTTTTTT. The entire variable domain, with the rest obtained from reference TRBV28 and TRBJ2-2, is as follows: DVKVTQSSRYLVKRTGEKVFLECVQDMDHENMFWYRQDPGLGLRLIYFSYDVKMKEKGDIPEGYSVSREKKERFSLILESASTNQTSMYLCASSVNRGGSGELFFGEGSRLTVL.

The chain combines TRBV24-1 with TRBJ2-2; D perhaps matches TRBD2 (5 bases). In germline, CDR1 is KGHDR, CDR2 SFDVKD. V dropped 6 bases and J dropped 3 bases, with 13 bases sitting between them. The CDR3 extends over 15 amino acids. The CDR3 sequence is CATSNRGLDTGELFF. In DNA, the CDR3 is TGTGCCACCAGTAATCGAGGGCTCGACACCGGGGAGCTGTTTTTT.

The chain has TRBV5-1 and TRBJ2-1, with 10 bases aligning to TRBD1. Germline CDR1 is SGHRS and CDR2 is YFSETQ. The CDR3 has 15 amino acids. With V trimmed by 4 bases and J by 4 bases, 5 bases remained unmatched. The CDR3 bases are TGCGCCAGCAGCGGGGGACAGGGGTTTTACAATGAGCAGTTCTTC. Its translation is CASSGGQGFYNEQFF.

The chain is built from TRBV10-3 and TRBJ2-7; D could derive from TRBD1 or TRBD2 (5 bases each). The CDR3 sequence is 14 residues long. The V gene's germline CDR1 is ENHRY and CDR2 SYGVKD. V lost 6 bases, J lost 3 bases, and 15 bases lay in between. The DNA of the CDR3 is TGTGCCATCAGAGACAGACGGGACGGCTACGAGCAGTACTTC. Amino acids: CAIRDRRDGYEQYF.

This clonotype was counted many times. The gene calls are TRBV18 and TRBJ2-3, with a tentative D call TRBD2 (6 bases). Germline CDR1 and CDR2: KGHSH and LQKENI. The CDR3 totals 16 residues. Trimming took 5 bases from V and 5 from J, leaving 20 bases between them. CDR3 bases: TGTGCCAGCTCAAGCCGGGGGACCACCTTGGGAGATACGCAGTATTTT. This encodes CASSSRGTTLGDTQYF.

This clonotype was observed once. The gene calls are TRBV7-3 and TRBJ2-3; 9 bases line up with TRBD2. This CDR3 is 16 amino acids long. V trimming: 5 bases; J trimming: 3 bases; junction bases outside the gene matches: 9. CDR1 is SGHTA, CDR2 FQGTGA, per germline. The CDR3 spells CASSAIAGARTDTQYF. The CDR3 nucleotides read TGTGCCAGCAGCGCAATAGCGGGAGCTAGGACAGATACGCAGTATTTT.

In this sample, this clonotype turned up many times. The chain combines TRBV30 with TRBJ2-1, with TRBD2 identical over 9 bases. The CDR3 sequence is 16 residues long. Germline V gene sequence: CDR1 GTSNPN, CDR2 SVGIG (reference sequence). Trimming took 0 bases from V and 9 from J; bases not matched to a gene: 12. CDR3 amino acids: CAWSVLKASGVCEQFF. In DNA form, the CDR3 reads TGTGCCTGGAGTGTACTTAAGGCTAGCGGGGTATGTGAGCAGTTCTTC.

This clonotype appeared many times. The chain employs TRBV5-5 and TRBJ2-1; 7 nucleotides match TRBD2. The germline gives CDR1 SGHKS, CDR2 YYEKEE (reference sequence). With 7 bases clipped from V and 0 bases from J, the junction kept 7 bases outside the gene matches. CDR3 length: 15 amino acids. The CDR3 sequence is CASQPGLSSYNEQFF. CDR3 DNA: TGTGCCAGCCAGCCGGGACTAAGCTCCTACAATGAGCAGTTCTTC. Looking up the rest from reference TRBV5-5 and TRBJ2-1 gives the full variable domain: DAGVTQSPTHLIKTRGQQVTLRCSPISGHKSVSWYQQVLGQGPQFIFQYYEKEERGRGNFPDRFSARQFPNYSSELNVNALLLGDSALYLCASQPGLSSYNEQFFGPGTRLTVL.

The rearrangement joins TRBV4-1 to TRBJ2-3; 10 bases are a match to TRBD2. CDR3 length: 16 amino acids. Looked up from germline, CDR1 is MGHRA and CDR2 is YSYEKL. V dropped 5 bases and J dropped 3; count of bases not matched to a gene: 8. For the CDR3, the DNA is TGCGCCAGCAGCTCGATACTAGCGGGATTAACAGATACGCAGTATTTT. Translation gives CASSSILAGLTDTQYF.

This clonotype has ten or more counts. The chain recombines TRBV7-9 with TRBJ1-2, with D unresolved. With 2 bases removed from V and 2 bases from J, the gap between germline ends came to 6 bases. The CDR3 has 13 residues. Germline-derived CDR1 and CDR2 are SEHNR and FQNEAQ (reference sequence). CDR3: CASSLKVNYGYTF. The CDR3 DNA sequence: TGTGCCAGCAGCTTAAAGGTCAACTATGGCTACACCTTC.

A single count supports this clonotype. The chain links TRBV14 to TRBJ2-1, with TRBD2 identical over 7 bases. Per germline, CDR1 SGHDN and CDR2 FVKESK. The CDR3 has 17 amino acids. After removal of 2 bases from V and 5 bases from J, the junction contained 12 bases not matched to a gene. In nucleotides, the CDR3 is TGTGCCAGCAGCCAACCGGGACTAAAAAAAAGGGACAATGAGCAGTTCTTC. This encodes CASSQPGLKKRDNEQFF.

This clonotype was counted at least ten times. This rearrangement joins TRBV24-1 to TRBJ2-1; 13 bases fit TRBD2. The CDR3 covers 18 residues. The trim removed 2 bases at V and 5 bases at J, leaving 8 bases unmatched. Germline values: CDR1 KGHDR, CDR2 SFDVKD. The DNA for the CDR3 is TGTGCCACCAGTGATTCTTCCGGGACTAGCGGGACCGACAATGAGCAGTTCTTC. Amino acid sequence: CATSDSSGTSGTDNEQFF.

The chain uses TRBV5-1 and TRBJ2-7; D remains unclear. The CDR3 length is 13 residues. The germline gives CDR1 SGHRS, CDR2 YFSETQ. The V end was cut by 4 bases, the J end by 3 bases, with 11 bases between. CDR3 sequence reads: CASSPDFNYEQYF. Written as DNA, the CDR3 is TGCGCCAGCAGCCCTGACTTTAACTACGAGCAGTACTTC.

This clonotype was seen more than once but under ten times. The gene calls are TRBV29-1 and TRBJ2-2, with 8 bases lining up with TRBD1. The CDR3 extends over 15 amino acids. Germline V gene sequence: CDR1 SQVTM, CDR2 ANQGSEA. Unmatched junction bases numbered 5, after V lost 1 base and J lost 4 bases. CDR3 loop: CSVEVGQGPTGELFF. CDR3 nucleotide sequence: TGCAGCGTTGAAGTTGGACAGGGACCCACCGGGGAGCTGTTTTTT.

This clonotype appeared a few times. The J gene is TRBJ1-3, the V gene TRBV7-9; D remains ambiguous. Trimming cost V 5 bases and J 0 bases, with 17 bases left between them. The CDR3 totals 17 residues. Germline CDR1 SEHNR, CDR2 FQNEAQ (reference sequence). Here the CDR3 reads CASSTSLEASSGNTIYF. As DNA, the CDR3 is TGTGCCAGCAGCACATCTTTGGAGGCAAGCTCTGGAAACACCATATATTTT.

With regard to this clonotype: This may stem from a read error, because a much larger clone lies one nucleotide away. V is TRBV27 and J is TRBJ1-4; D remains ambiguous. Germline-derived CDR1 and CDR2 are MNHEY and SMNVEV (reference sequence). The V gene lost 6 bases and the J gene lost 4 bases, with 9 bases spanning the gap. The CDR3 sequence is 13 residues long. CDR3 loop: CASRGTNNEKLFF. DNA of the CDR3: TGTGCCAGCAGAGGCACTAATAATGAAAAACTGTTTTTT.

The rearrangement links TRBV5-1 to TRBJ2-1, with TRBD1 identical over 7 bases. The end of the DNA is better explained by TRBJ2-7, so the J call may be wrong. The CDR3 has 15 amino acids. Germline V gives CDR1 SGHRS, CDR2 YFSETQ. The CDR3, as DNA: TGCGCCAGCAGCACCACGGGACAGAATAACAATGAGCAGTACTTC. Translation gives CASSTTGQNNNEQYF.

This clonotype turned up a few times. The J gene is TRBJ1-2, the V gene TRBV4-2; TRBD1 matches 9 bases. V lost 3 bases, J lost 6 bases, and 8 bases stayed unmatched. Germline V gene sequence: CDR1 LGHNA, CDR2 YNFKEQ. This CDR3 has 15 amino acids. CDR3 region: CASSQKDRGRNGYTF. The CDR3 bases are TGTGCCAGCAGCCAGAAGGACAGGGGACGGAATGGCTACACCTTC.

This clonotype was seen many times. The V gene is TRBV3-1, the J gene TRBJ2-7, with TRBD2 matching over 10 bases. The CDR3 runs to 17 residues. Germline V CDR1 and CDR2: LGHDT, YNNKEL (reference sequence). V trimming: 1 base; J trimming: 2 bases; junction bases outside the gene matches: 8. The DNA for the CDR3 is TGTGCCAGCAGCCAAGGTGTGGCTAGCGGGAGAACCTACGAGCAGTACTTC. Its translation: CASSQGVASGRTYEQYF.

This clonotype was counted between two and nine times. The CDR3 loop reads CASRTGTGGKYEQYF. The CDR3 region has the DNA TGCGCCAGCAGGACCGGGACAGGGGGCAAGTACGAGCAGTACTTC. The chain is built from TRBV10-2 and TRBJ2-7; 12 bases agree with TRBD1. Germline CDR1 is WSHSY and CDR2 is SAAADI. The CDR3 contains 15 residues. The V gene end was trimmed by 6 bases and the J gene end by 4 bases; junction bases not matched to a gene: 7.

At least ten counts were recorded for this clonotype. The V gene is TRBV29-1, the J gene TRBJ2-3; D unresolved. Germline V gene lookup returns CDR1 SQVTM and CDR2 ANQGSEA. The V and J ends lost 4 bases and 2 bases respectively, with 16 bases between them. The CDR3 extends over 15 amino acids. CDR3 residues: CSVVGGGTYTDTQYF. CDR3 nucleotides: TGCAGCGTTGTTGGCGGCGGAACCTACACAGATACGCAGTATTTT.